The sequence of this T cell receptor (beta chain) was determined in a study of blood T cell repertoires in COVID-19. Across the study: The United States, Italy and Spain provided the acute and convalescent COVID-19 samples. T cells, B-cell-depleted T cells, or PBMCs supplied cDNA or gDNA.

V lost 4 bases, J lost 2 bases, and 3 bases stayed unmatched. This CDR3 is 14 amino acids long. Germline V gives CDR1 LNHNV, CDR2 YYDKDF (reference sequence). As processed by the authors: Amplifying reference gene primers gave estimates of nucleated cell counts. Using immunoSEQ multiplex PCR, the repertoire was profiled, and TCRdb retains in-frame clones only, with some absent. The V and J calls and clone size are taken from that table; D and trimming were inferred from the DNA. Of some 50,000 clones in the sample, over 70% were seen once. Material for sequencing was peripheral blood. The genes are TRBV15 and TRBJ2-3, with 7 bases that match TRBD2. This clonotype was sampled from a human donor in a cohort sampled during active COVID-19. For the CDR3, the DNA is TGTGCCACCAGCACTGGGACTACCACAGATACGCAGTATTTT. Its protein product is CATSTGTTTDTQYF.